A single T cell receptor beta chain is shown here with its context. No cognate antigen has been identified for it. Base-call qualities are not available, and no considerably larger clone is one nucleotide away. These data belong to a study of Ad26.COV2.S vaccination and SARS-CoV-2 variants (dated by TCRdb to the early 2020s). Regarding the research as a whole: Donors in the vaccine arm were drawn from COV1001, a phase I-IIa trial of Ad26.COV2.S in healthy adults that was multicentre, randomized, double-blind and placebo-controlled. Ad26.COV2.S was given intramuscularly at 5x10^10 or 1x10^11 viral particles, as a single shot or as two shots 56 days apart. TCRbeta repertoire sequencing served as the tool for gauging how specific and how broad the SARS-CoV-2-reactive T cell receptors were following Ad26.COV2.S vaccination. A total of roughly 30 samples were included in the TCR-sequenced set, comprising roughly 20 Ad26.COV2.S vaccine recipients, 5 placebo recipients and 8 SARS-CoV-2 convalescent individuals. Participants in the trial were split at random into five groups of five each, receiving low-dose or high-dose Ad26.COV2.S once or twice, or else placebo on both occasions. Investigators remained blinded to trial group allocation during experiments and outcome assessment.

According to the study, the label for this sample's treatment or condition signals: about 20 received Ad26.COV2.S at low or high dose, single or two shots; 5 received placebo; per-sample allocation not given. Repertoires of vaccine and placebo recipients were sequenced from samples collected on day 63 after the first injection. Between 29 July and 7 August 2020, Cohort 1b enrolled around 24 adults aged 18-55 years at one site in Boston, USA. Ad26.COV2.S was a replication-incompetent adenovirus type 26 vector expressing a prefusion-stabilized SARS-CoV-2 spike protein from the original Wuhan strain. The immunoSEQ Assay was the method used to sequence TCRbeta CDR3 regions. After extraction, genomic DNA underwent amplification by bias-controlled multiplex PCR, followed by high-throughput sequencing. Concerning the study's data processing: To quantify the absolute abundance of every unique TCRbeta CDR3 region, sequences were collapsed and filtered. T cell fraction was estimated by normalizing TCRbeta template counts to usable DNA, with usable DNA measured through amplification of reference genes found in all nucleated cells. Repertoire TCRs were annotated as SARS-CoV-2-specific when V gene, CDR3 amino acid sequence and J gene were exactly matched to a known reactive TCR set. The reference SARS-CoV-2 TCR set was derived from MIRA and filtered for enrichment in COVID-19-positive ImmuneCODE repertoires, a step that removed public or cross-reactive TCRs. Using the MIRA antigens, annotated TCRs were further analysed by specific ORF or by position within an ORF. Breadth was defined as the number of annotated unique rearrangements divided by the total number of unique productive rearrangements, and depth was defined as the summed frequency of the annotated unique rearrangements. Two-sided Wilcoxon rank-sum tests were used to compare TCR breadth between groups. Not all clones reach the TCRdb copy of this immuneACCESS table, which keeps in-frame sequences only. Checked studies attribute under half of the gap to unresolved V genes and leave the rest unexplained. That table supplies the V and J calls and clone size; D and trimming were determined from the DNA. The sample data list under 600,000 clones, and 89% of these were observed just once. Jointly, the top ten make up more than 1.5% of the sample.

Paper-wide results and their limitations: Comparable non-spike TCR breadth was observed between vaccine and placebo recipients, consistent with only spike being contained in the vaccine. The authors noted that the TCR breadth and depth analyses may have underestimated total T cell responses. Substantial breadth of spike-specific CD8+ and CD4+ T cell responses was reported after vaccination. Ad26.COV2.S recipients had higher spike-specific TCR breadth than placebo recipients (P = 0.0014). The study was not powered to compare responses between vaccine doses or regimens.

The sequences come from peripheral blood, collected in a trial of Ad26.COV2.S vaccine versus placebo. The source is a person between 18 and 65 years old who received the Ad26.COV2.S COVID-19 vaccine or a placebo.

The CDR3 region: CASSADLKHTDTQYF. The DNA sequence follows: TGCGCCAGCAGCGCAGACTTGAAACACACAGATACGCAGTATTTT. The sequence links TRBV4-1 to TRBJ2-3; the D gene is unclear. CDR1 is given as MGHRA and CDR2 as YSYEKL, both from the germline V gene. Between the V and J ends, shortened by 5 bases and 2 bases respectively, the junction contains 14 bases. Including cysteine and phenylalanine, the CDR3 has 15 amino acids. Only the CDR3 DNA is retained, 45 bases long and in frame from the first base.